Described below is a single T cell receptor beta chain sequence and its context. This clonotype occurred a few times. What antigen it recognizes has not been identified. There are no base qualities to consult, and no much larger clone falls within one base. This entry comes from a study of patients and donors after allogeneic stem cell transplantation (TCRdb year 2020). Reading from cysteine to phenylalanine, the CDR3 counts 9 amino acids. Only the CDR3 region is kept as DNA, spanning 27 bases read in frame from base 1. Trimming at the junction amounts to 8 bases on V and 5 bases on J, and the germline ends lie 3 bases apart. The protocol used for the library was RT-PCR. Sequencer: NextSeq 550. TCRdb reanalyzed the raw reads on its own, using fastp at Q25 for trimming and MiXCR for clone calling, and kept in-frame beta chains. A single entry per CDR3 protein holds the most common genes and DNA from its merged rows. The sample records about 200,000 distinct CDR3 sequences, 38% of which are singletons. 11% of the sample is in the top ten clones.

Sequencing was carried out using blood, either unsorted or a sorted T cell fraction (not recorded which). The TCR was taken from a human donor who was either an allogeneic HSCT recipient or a stem cell or donor lymphocyte infusion donor (not recorded which). It is not recorded whose cells these are; they may come from a transplant donor. This chain joins TRBV6-7 to TRBJ2-5; the D gene is not confidently resolved. TRBV6-7 is assigned to the ORF class and has an uncertain function. The DNA sequence is TGTGCCAGCTGGGAGACCCAGTACTTC. This encodes CASWETQYF.